The T cell receptor (beta chain) under discussion was sequenced for a study of T cell responses to AZD1222 COVID-19 vaccine. Study findings and constraints: Reports indicate that nearly half of spike-specific TCRs are directed at unmutated variant regions. A rise in Spike-specific TCR breadth and depth followed two AZD1222 doses. CD4 TCRs covered the whole spike, strongest at regions 160-218 and 743-854. Sampling that yielded the repertoires occurred only after the peak T cell response.

This CDR3 region has 12 residues. The germline V and J ends were trimmed by 3 bases and 7 bases, with 8 bases remaining between them. Germline CDR1 and CDR2: SGHRS and YFSETQ. Of note for this clone: Its antigen is unidentified.

Sequenced by immunoSEQ multiplex PCR; TCRdb stores in-frame clones only, minus some. The table has about 160,000 clones, roughly 90% seen once. The genes are TRBV5-1 and TRBJ1-5, with D possibly matching TRBD1 (6 bases). Sequencing was performed on peripheral blood, taken on day 0 of AZD1222 vaccination. This TCR was recovered from an adult in good health. CDR3 sequence reads: CASSSGGQPQHF. The CDR3 DNA sequence: TGCGCCAGCAGCTCGGGGGGCCAGCCCCAGCATTTT.